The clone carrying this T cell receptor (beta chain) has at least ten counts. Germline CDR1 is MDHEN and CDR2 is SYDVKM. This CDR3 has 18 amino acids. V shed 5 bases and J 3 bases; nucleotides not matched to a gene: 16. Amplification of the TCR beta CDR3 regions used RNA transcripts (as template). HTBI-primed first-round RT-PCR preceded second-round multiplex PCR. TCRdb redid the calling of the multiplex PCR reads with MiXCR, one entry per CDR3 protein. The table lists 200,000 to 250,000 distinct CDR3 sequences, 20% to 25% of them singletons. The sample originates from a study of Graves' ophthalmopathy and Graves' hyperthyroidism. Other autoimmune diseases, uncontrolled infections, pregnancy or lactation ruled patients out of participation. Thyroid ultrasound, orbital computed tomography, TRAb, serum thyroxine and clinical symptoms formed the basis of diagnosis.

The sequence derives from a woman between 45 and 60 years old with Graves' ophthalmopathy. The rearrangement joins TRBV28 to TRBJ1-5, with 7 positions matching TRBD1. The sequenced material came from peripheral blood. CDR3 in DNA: TGTGCCAGCAGTCATGAGGGACAGCTTCCCGTTAACAATCAGCCCCAGCATTTT. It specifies CASSHEGQLPVNNQPQHF.